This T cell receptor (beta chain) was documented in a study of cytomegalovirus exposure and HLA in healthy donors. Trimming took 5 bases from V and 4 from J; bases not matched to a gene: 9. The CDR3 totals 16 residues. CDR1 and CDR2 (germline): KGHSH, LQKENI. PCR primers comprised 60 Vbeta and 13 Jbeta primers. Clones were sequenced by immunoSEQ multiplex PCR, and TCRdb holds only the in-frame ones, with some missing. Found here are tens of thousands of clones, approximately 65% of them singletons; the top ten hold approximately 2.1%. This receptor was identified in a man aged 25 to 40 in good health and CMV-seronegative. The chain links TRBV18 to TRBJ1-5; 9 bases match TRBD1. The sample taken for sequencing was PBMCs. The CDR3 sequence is CASSVLAGTGNQPQHF. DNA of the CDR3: TGTGCCAGCTCAGTATTAGCCGGGACAGGGAATCAGCCCCAGCATTTT. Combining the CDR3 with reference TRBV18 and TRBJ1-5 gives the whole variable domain NAGVMQNPRHLVRRRGQEARLRCSPMKGHSHVYWYRQLPEEGLKFMVYLQKENIIDESGMPKERFSAEFPKEGPSILRIQQVVRGDSAAYFCASSVLAGTGNQPQHFGDGTRLSIL.